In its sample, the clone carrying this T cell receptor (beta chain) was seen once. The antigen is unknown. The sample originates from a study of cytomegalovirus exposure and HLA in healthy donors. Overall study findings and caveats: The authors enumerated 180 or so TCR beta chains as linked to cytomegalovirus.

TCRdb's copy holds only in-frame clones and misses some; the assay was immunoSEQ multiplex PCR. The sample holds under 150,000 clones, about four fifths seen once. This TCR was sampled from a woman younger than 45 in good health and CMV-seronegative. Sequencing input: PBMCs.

Written as DNA, the CDR3 is TGTGCCAGCAGCTTCTTTTTGGGACAGGGTGATGAAAAACTGTTTTTT. This translates into CASSFFLGQGDEKLFF. The J gene is TRBJ1-4, the V gene TRBV7-8; 9 nucleotides line up with TRBD1. This CDR3 is 16 amino acids long. Germline CDR1 reads SGHVS; CDR2 reads FQNEAQ. V shed 3 bases and J 6 bases; nucleotides not matched to a gene: 8.